What follows are 20 T cell receptor beta chains derived from one specimen sequenced in a study of cytomegalovirus exposure and HLA in healthy donors. Both 60 Vbeta primers and 13 Jbeta primers went into the PCR. Generated by immunoSEQ multiplex PCR, the TCRdb table keeps only in-frame clones and is missing some. The sample consists of about 190,000 clones, more than 65% of them appearing once. Sequenced input: PBMCs. These receptors all come from a woman in her thirties in good health and CMV-seropositive.

This chain uses TRBV6-1 with TRBJ2-2, with D maybe TRBD1 (6 bases). The V end lost 7 bases, the J end lost 6 bases, and 15 bases lay between the germline ends. The germline CDR1 and CDR2 sequences are MNHNS and SASEGT. The CDR3 extends over 14 amino acids. CDR3 DNA: TGTGCCAGCATAAGTGGGGGCCGGCCCGGGGAGCTGTTTTTT. Translated, it gives CASISGGRPGELFF.

The genes are TRBV7-9 and TRBJ2-1; 8 bases are a match to TRBD1. The CDR3 totals 15 residues. The J segment lost 10 bases and the V segment lost 1 base, leaving 9 bases of the junction unmatched. CDR1 and CDR2 (germline): SEHNR, FQNEAQ (reference sequence). The CDR3 spells CASSLEGDRSREQFF. For the CDR3, the DNA is TGTGCCAGCAGCTTAGAAGGGGACAGGTCAAGGGAGCAGTTCTTC.

Only a few counts were recorded for this clone. CDR3 protein: CASQGLGVNTGELFF. DNA for the CDR3: TGTGCCAGCCAGGGACTAGGTGTAAACACCGGGGAGCTGTTTTTT. This chain joins TRBV19 and TRBJ2-2; 8 bases match TRBD2. The germline V gene encodes CDR1 LNHDA and CDR2 SQIVND (reference sequence). The CDR3 is 15 amino acids. Trimming cost V 9 bases and J 2 bases; bases outside gene matches: 8. The whole variable domain, remainder taken from reference TRBV19 and TRBJ2-2, is DGGITQSPKYLFRKEGQNVTLSCEQNLNHDAMYWYRQDPGQGLRLIYYSQIVNDFQKGDIAEGYSVSREKKESFPLTVTSAQKNPTAFYLCASQGLGVNTGELFFGEGSRLTVL.

The chain recombines TRBV6-1 with TRBJ2-7; 7 positions agree with TRBD1. CDR1 is MNHNS and CDR2 is SASEGT in the germline V gene. This CDR3 is 16 amino acids long. Trimming removed 0 bases from V and 0 bases from J; junction bases left unmatched: 5. In DNA form, the CDR3 reads TGTGCCAGCAGTGAAGCGGCAGGGGGTGGCTCCTACGAGCAGTACTTC. Translating it yields CASSEAAGGGSYEQYF.

This clone appeared a single time. The chain employs TRBV7-8 and TRBJ1-5, with D perhaps matching TRBD1 (6 bases). The CDR3 consists of 14 residues. Germline loops: CDR1 SGHVS, CDR2 FQNEAQ. Trimming took off 5 bases at V and 6 bases at J, with 14 bases between the two ends. The CDR3 spells CASSRGGSGQPQHF. CDR3 nucleotides: TGTGCCAGCAGCCGAGGGGGATCGGGTCAGCCCCAGCATTTT.

V usage is TRBV5-1 and J usage is TRBJ2-3; TRBD2 agrees at 8 bases. The CDR3 sequence is 16 residues long. Trimming removed 1 base from V and 3 bases from J; junction bases left unmatched: 7. Per the germline V gene, CDR1 is SGHRS and CDR2 is YFSETQ. The CDR3 region has the DNA TGCGCCAGCAGCTTGACCACTAGCGGCACTACAGATACGCAGTATTTT. Protein product: CASSLTTSGTTDTQYF.

This clone has just one count. The rearrangement uses TRBV19 and TRBJ2-7, with TRBD2 matching over 7 bases. With 3 bases clipped from V and 0 bases from J, the junction kept 11 bases outside the gene matches. The germline gives CDR1 LNHDA, CDR2 SQIVND (reference sequence). The CDR3 runs to 17 residues. The CDR3 nucleotides are TGTGCCAGTAGTATTGCCGCGTCGGGGGGAAGCTCCTACGAGCAGTACTTC. This encodes CASSIAASGGSSYEQYF.

The chain joins TRBV7-6 to TRBJ2-1, with D possibly TRBD2 on 6 matching bases. Germline V lookup: CDR1 SGHVS, CDR2 FNYEAQ. V was pared by 2 bases and J by 0 bases, with 11 bases between. The CDR3 is made up of 16 amino acids. The CDR3 reads CASSLYSGSSYNEQFF. The CDR3 DNA reads as TGTGCCAGCAGCTTATATAGCGGCAGCTCCTACAATGAGCAGTTCTTC.

The chain joins TRBV27 to TRBJ2-7; TRBD2 agrees at 8 bases. V gave up 5 bases and J gave up 2 bases; unmatched junction bases: 5. Germline V gives CDR1 MNHEY, CDR2 SMNVEV (reference sequence). The CDR3 has 14 residues. The CDR3 DNA is TGTGCCAGCAGTCCCGGGACTAGAGCCTACGAGCAGTACTTC. As protein: CASSPGTRAYEQYF.

The chain is built from TRBV9 and TRBJ2-6, with TRBD2 matching 13 bases. This CDR3 has 18 amino acids. With 3 bases clipped from V and 0 bases from J, the junction kept 3 bases outside the gene matches. The germline V gene has CDR1 SGDLS and CDR2 YYNGEE. The CDR3 reads CASSAGLAGASGANVLTF. DNA for the CDR3: TGTGCCAGCAGCGCTGGACTAGCGGGAGCCTCTGGGGCCAACGTCCTGACTTTC. Full variable domain (missing parts from reference TRBV9 and TRBJ2-6): DSGVTQTPKHLITATGQRVTLRCSPRSGDLSVYWYQQSLDQGLQFLIQYYNGEERAKGNILERFSAQQFPDLHSELNLSSLELGDSALYFCASSAGLAGASGANVLTFGAGSRLTVL.

V gene TRBV7-6 combines with J gene TRBJ2-7; 7 bases align to TRBD1. V shed 4 bases and J 4 bases; nucleotides not matched to a gene: 7. This CDR3 contains 14 residues. Germline V gives CDR1 SGHVS, CDR2 FNYEAQ. The CDR3 bases are TGTGCCAGCAGCTCCGGGACAGAAGCTTACGAGCAGTACTTC. This sequence encodes CASSSGTEAYEQYF.

Written as DNA, the CDR3 is TGTGCCAGTAGTCGAGACAGGGGCGGCAATCAGCCCCAGCATTTT. This translates into CASSRDRGGNQPQHF. V usage is TRBV19 and J usage is TRBJ1-5; TRBD1 matches 8 bases. Trimming took 5 bases from V and 2 from J; bases not matched to a gene: 5. Germline CDR1 LNHDA, CDR2 SQIVND (reference sequence). The CDR3 is 15 amino acids.

V gene TRBV13 combines with J gene TRBJ2-7, with 9 bases fitting TRBD2. Germline CDR1 and CDR2: PRHDT and FYEKMQ (reference sequence). After removal of 6 bases from V and 4 bases from J, the junction contained 4 bases not matched to a gene. The length of the CDR3 is 13 residues. The CDR3 coding sequence is TGTGCCAGCAGGGGTAGCGGGAGTTACGAGCAGTACTTC. It specifies CASRGSGSYEQYF.

The sample holds one count of this clone. In DNA form, the CDR3 reads TGTGCCAGCAGTTACTTCAAGCGGGCCTCCTACGAGCAGTACTTC. Translation: CASSYFKRASYEQYF. The chain has TRBV6-6 and TRBJ2-7; TRBD2 is a possible D gene (6 bases). Per the germline V gene, CDR1 is MNHNY and CDR2 is SVGAGI (reference sequence). V lost 1 base, J lost 0 bases, and 10 bases lay in between. The CDR3 contains 15 residues.

This clone was observed a single time. V usage is TRBV5-4 and J usage is TRBJ2-4; 8 bases are a match to TRBD2. This CDR3 region has 15 residues. V dropped 4 bases and J dropped 8; count of bases not matched to a gene: 11. Germline V gene lookup returns CDR1 SGHNT and CDR2 YYREEE (reference sequence). CDR3 nucleotides: TGTGCCAGCAGCCTACCCGGGACTAGGGGCGACATTCAGTACTTC. Protein: CASSLPGTRGDIQYF.

This clone was recorded once. This chain uses TRBV27 with TRBJ2-7; D is ambiguous. Germline values: CDR1 MNHEY, CDR2 SMNVEV (reference sequence). This CDR3 contains 13 residues. Trimming left V 6 bases short and J 0 bases short, with 9 bases between. The CDR3 protein is CASSPEVSYEQYF. CDR3 DNA sequence: TGTGCCAGCAGCCCTGAGGTCTCCTACGAGCAGTACTTC.

The V and J genes are TRBV10-1 and TRBJ2-7; TRBD2 agrees at 7 bases. CDR3 length: 13 residues. V lost 5 bases to trimming and J lost 0 bases; unmatched junction nucleotides: 1. Germline V lookup: CDR1 WNHNN, CDR2 SYGVQD (reference sequence). The CDR3 reads CASSRTSSYEQYF. CDR3 nucleotide sequence: TGCGCCAGCAGTAGGACTAGCTCCTACGAGCAGTACTTC.

V gene TRBV19 combines with J gene TRBJ1-5; D may be TRBD1 (5 bases). This CDR3 contains 13 residues. V dropped 5 bases and J dropped 8 bases, with 13 bases sitting between them. Germline V gene lookup returns CDR1 LNHDA and CDR2 SQIVND (reference sequence). CDR3: CASSAYGGEPQHF. CDR3 in DNA: TGTGCCAGTAGTGCGTACGGGGGGGAGCCCCAGCATTTT.

This clone was counted only a few times. The chain links TRBV6-4 to TRBJ2-3, with D perhaps TRBD2 (5 bases). Trimming pared 11 bases from V and 8 bases from J, leaving 26 bases between. CDR1 MRHNA and CDR2 SNTAGT come from the germline V gene. This CDR3 region has 15 residues. The DNA for the CDR3 is TGTGCCCGACGGATGGGAGCAAACGGGGTGGGTACGCAGTATTTT. Protein: CARRMGANGVGTQYF.

V usage is TRBV7-8 and J usage is TRBJ1-2; D uncertain. V was clipped by 5 bases and J by 4 bases, with 8 bases between them. This CDR3 has 12 residues. Germline V CDR1 and CDR2: SGHVS, FQNEAQ. The CDR3 reads CASSPPRYGYTF. The CDR3, as DNA: TGTGCCAGCAGCCCCCCCCGCTATGGCTACACCTTC.